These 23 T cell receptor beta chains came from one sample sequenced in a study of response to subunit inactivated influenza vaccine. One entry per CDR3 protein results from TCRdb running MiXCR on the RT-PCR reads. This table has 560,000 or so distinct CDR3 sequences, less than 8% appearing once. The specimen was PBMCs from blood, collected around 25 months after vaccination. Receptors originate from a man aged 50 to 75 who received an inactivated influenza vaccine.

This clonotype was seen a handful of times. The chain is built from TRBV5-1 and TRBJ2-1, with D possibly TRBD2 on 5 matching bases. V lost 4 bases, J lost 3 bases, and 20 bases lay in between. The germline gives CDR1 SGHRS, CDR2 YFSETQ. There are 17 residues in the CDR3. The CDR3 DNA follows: TGCGCCAGCAGCCCCATAGGGCTGGACGGGATCTACAATGAGCAGTTCTTC. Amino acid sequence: CASSPIGLDGIYNEQFF.

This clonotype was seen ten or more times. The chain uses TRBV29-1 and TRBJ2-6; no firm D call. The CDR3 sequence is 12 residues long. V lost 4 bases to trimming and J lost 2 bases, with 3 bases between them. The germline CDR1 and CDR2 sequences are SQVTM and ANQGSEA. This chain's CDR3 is CSVAAGANVLTF. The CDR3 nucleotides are TGCAGCGTTGCGGCTGGGGCCAACGTCCTGACTTTC.

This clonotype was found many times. DNA for the CDR3: TGCAGCGTGGAGGGCACAGATACGCAGTATTTT. This encodes CSVEGTDTQYF. V is TRBV29-1 and J is TRBJ2-3; possibly TRBD2 for D (5 bases). This CDR3 has 11 amino acids. Trimming took off 6 bases at V and 1 base at J, with 5 bases between the two ends. Germline loops: CDR1 SQVTM, CDR2 ANQGSEA.

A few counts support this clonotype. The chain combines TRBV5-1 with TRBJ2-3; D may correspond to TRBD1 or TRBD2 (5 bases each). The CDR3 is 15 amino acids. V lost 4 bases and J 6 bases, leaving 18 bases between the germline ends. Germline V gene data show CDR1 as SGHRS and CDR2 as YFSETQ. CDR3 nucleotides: TGCGCCAGCAGCCGTGGGGACGCCCTAGGGGATACGCAGTATTTT. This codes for CASSRGDALGDTQYF.

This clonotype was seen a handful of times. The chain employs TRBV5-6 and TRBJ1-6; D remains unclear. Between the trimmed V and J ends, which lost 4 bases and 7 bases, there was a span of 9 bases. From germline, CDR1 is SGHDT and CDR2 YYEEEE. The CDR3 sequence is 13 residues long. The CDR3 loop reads CASSTTTNSPLHF. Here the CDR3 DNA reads TGTGCCAGCAGCACAACAACGAATTCACCCCTCCACTTT.

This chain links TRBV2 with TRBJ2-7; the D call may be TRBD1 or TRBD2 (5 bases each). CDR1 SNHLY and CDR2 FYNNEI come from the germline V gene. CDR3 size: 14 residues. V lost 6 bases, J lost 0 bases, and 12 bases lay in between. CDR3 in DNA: TGTGCCAGCAGCGCGACAGAGGGCTCCTACGAGCAGTACTTC. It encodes CASSATEGSYEQYF.

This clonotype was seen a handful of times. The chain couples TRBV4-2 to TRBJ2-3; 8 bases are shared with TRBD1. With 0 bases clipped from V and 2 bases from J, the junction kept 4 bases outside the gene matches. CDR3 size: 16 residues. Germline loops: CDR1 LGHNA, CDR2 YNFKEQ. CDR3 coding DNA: TGTGCCAGCAGCCAAGATACGGGACAGGTCACAGATACGCAGTATTTT. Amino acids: CASSQDTGQVTDTQYF.

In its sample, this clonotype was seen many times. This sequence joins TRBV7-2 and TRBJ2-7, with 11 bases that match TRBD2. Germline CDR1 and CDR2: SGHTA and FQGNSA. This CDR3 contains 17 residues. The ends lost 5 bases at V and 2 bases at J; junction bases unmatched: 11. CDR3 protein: CASSIGPGTSGTYEQYF. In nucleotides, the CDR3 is TGTGCCAGCAGCATAGGCCCCGGGACTAGCGGAACCTACGAGCAGTACTTC.

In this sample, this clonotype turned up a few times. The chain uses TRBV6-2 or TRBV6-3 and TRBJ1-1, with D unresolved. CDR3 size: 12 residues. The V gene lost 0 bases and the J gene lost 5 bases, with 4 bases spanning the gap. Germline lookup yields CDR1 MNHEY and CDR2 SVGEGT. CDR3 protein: CASSYSRTEAFF. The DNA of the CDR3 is TGTGCCAGCAGTTACTCGCGTACTGAAGCTTTCTTT.

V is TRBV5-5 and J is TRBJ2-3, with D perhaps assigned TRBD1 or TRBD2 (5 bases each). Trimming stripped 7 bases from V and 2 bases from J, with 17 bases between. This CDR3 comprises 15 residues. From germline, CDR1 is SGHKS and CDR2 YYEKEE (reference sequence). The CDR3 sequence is CASGGRTGNTDTQYF. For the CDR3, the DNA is TGTGCCAGCGGGGGACGGACCGGGAACACAGATACGCAGTATTTT.

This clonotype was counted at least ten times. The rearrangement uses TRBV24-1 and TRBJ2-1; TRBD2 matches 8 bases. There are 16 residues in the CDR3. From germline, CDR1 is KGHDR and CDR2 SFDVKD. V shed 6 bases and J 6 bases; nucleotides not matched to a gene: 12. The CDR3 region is CATSSLSAGEGNEQFF. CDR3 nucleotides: TGTGCCACCAGTAGCCTTTCAGCGGGGGAGGGCAATGAGCAGTTCTTC.

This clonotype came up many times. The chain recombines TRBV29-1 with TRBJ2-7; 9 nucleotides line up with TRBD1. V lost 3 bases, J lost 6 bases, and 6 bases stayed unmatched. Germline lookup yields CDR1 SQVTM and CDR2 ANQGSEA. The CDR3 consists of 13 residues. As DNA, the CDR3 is TGCAGCGTTGACGGACAGGGGATCGGCGAGCAGTACTTC. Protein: CSVDGQGIGEQYF.

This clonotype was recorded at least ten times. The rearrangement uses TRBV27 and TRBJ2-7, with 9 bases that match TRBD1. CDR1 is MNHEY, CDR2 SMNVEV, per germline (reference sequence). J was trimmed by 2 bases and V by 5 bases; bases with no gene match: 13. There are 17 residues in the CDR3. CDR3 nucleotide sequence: TGTGCCAGCAGTCGACAGTTCGGGACAGGGCGAACCTACGAGCAGTACTTC. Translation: CASSRQFGTGRTYEQYF.

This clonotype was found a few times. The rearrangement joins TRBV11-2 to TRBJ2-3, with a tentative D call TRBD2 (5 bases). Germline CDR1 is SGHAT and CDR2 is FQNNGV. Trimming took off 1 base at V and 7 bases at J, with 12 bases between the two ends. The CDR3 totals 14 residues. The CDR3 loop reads CASSLGGSLNTQYF. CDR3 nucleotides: TGTGCCAGCAGCTTAGGAGGGAGTCTAAATACGCAGTATTTT. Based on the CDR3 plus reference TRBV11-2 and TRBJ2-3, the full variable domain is EAGVAQSPRYKIIEKRQSVAFWCNPISGHATLYWYQQILGQGPKLLIQFQNNGVVDDSQLPKDRFSAERLKGVDSTLKIQPAKLEDSAVYLCASSLGGSLNTQYFGPGTRLTVL.

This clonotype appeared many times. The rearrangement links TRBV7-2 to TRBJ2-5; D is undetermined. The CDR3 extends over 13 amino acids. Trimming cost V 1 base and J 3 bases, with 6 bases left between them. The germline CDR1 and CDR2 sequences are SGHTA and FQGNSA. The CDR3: CASSLGPEETQYF. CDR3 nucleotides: TGTGCCAGCAGCTTAGGGCCAGAAGAGACCCAGTACTTC.

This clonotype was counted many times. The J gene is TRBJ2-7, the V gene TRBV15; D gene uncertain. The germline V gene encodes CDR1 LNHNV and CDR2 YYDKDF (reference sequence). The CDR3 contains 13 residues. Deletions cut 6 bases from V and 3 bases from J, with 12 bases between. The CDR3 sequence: CATRVGSNYEQYF. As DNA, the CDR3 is TGTGCCACCAGAGTGGGATCTAACTACGAGCAGTACTTC.

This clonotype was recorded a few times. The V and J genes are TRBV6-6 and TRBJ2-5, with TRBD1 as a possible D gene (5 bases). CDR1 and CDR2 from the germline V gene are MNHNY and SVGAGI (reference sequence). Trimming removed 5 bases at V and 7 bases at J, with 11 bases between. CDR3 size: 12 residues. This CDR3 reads CASSQGYGTQYF. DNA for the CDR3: TGTGCCAGCAGTCAGGGATACGGGACCCAGTACTTC.

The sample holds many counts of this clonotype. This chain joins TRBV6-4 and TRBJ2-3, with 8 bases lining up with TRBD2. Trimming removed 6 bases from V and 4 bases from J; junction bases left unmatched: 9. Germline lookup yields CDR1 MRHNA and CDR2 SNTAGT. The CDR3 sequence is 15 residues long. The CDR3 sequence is CASSLTGGKSDTQYF. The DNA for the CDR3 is TGTGCCAGCAGCCTAACGGGAGGGAAGTCAGATACGCAGTATTTT.

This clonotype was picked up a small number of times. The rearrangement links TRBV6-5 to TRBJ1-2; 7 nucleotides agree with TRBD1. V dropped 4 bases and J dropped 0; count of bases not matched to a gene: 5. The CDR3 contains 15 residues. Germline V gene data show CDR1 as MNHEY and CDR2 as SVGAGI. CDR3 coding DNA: TGTGCCAGCAGTTCAGGACAGGCCTCTAACTATGGCTACACCTTC. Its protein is CASSSGQASNYGYTF.

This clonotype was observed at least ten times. The CDR3 coding sequence is TGCGCCAGCAGCCAACTAATCTTGCAGACCCAGTACTTC. Protein product: CASSQLILQTQYF. This sequence joins TRBV4-1 and TRBJ2-5, with D unclear. Germline CDR1 reads MGHRA; CDR2 reads YSYEKL. CDR3 length: 13 residues. Trimming took 2 bases from V and 6 from J, leaving 10 bases between them.

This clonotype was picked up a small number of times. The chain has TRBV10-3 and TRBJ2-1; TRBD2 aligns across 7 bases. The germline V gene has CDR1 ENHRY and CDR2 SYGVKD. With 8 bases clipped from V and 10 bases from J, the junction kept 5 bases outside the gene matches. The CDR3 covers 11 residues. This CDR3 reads CAIQRDLEQFF. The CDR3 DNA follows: TGTGCCATCCAGCGGGACTTAGAGCAGTTCTTC.

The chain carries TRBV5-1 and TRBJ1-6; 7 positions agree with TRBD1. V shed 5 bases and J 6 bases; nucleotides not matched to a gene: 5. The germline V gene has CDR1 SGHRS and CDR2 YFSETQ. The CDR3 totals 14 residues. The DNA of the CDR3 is TGCGCCAGCAGGTCCGGGACAGCTAATTCACCCCTCCACTTT. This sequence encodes CASRSGTANSPLHF.

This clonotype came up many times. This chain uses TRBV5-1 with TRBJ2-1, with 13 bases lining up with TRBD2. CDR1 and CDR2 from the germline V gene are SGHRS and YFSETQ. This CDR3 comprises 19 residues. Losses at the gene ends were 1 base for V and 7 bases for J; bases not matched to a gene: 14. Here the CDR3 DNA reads TGCGCCAGCAGCTTGAGAAGACTAGCGGGAGGAAGGGTATTGAATGAGCAGTTCTTC. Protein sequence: CASSLRRLAGGRVLNEQFF.